The 31 T cell receptor beta chains given below trace back to one sample, sequenced in a study of shared clonotypes between healthy human individuals. TCRdb's copy holds only in-frame clones and misses some; the assay was immunoSEQ multiplex PCR. The table lists 560,000 or so clones, approximately 96% of them singletons, with 0.095% to 0.13% in the top ten. The naive CD8 population came from CD45RO-negative cells selected for CCR7, without terminally differentiated effector memory CD45RA+ cells. The sample taken for sequencing was naive CD8+ T cells sorted from blood. The receptors originated from a woman in her twenties or thirties in good health.

The chain employs TRBV27 and TRBJ2-3; D is undetermined. Germline CDR1 reads MNHEY; CDR2 reads SMNVEV (reference sequence). The CDR3 is 14 residues long. V was clipped by 5 bases and J by 0 bases, with 9 bases between them. Here the CDR3 reads CASSLHPSTDTQYF. The CDR3 coding sequence is TGTGCCAGCAGTCTACACCCTAGCACAGATACGCAGTATTTT.

This sequence joins TRBV29-1 and TRBJ2-7; a weak D match, TRBD2 (5 bases). Per germline, CDR1 SQVTM and CDR2 ANQGSEA. V was shortened by 5 bases and J by 4 bases, with 21 bases between the two germline ends. This CDR3 spans 15 amino acids. CDR3 nucleotide sequence: TGCAGCGTTATAGGACTGCCCTCAGTTGGGTACGAGCAGTACTTC. Its protein product is CSVIGLPSVGYEQYF.

This clone was observed a single time. The J gene is TRBJ2-7, the V gene TRBV9; 9 bases line up with TRBD2. In germline, CDR1 is SGDLS, CDR2 YYNGEE. Trimming at V came to 0 bases and at J to 2 bases, leaving 6 bases not matched to a gene. This CDR3 has 16 amino acids. The CDR3 region is CASSVDPPSGTYEQYF. CDR3 nucleotide sequence: TGTGCCAGCAGCGTAGACCCCCCTAGCGGGACCTACGAGCAGTACTTC.

Note on this clone: In the same sample, other DNA sequences code for this CDR3. The rearrangement uses TRBV7-9 and TRBJ2-5; 7 bases map to TRBD2. Germline V lookup: CDR1 SEHNR, CDR2 FQNEAQ (reference sequence). Germline trimming cut 5 bases from V and 4 bases from J; bases unmatched to any gene: 4. The CDR3 is 13 residues long. CDR3 loop: CASSPGLVETQYF. The CDR3 region has the DNA TGTGCCAGCAGCCCCGGACTAGTAGAGACCCAGTACTTC.

The chain joins TRBV27 to TRBJ2-4; D remains ambiguous. Between the trimmed V and J ends, which lost 2 bases and 7 bases, there was a span of 12 bases. CDR3 length: 14 residues. CDR1 MNHEY and CDR2 SMNVEV come from the germline V gene (reference sequence). The CDR3 coding sequence is TGTGCCAGCAGTTTAGGATGGGGTGGGAACATTCAGTACTTC. Residues: CASSLGWGGNIQYF.

The chain uses TRBV14 and TRBJ2-7; 9 nucleotides line up with TRBD1. The CDR3 loop spans 15 amino acids. V gave up 3 bases and J gave up 3 bases; unmatched junction bases: 6. Germline CDR1 and CDR2: SGHDN and FVKESK. The CDR3 region is CASSHPGQGLYEQYF. The CDR3 DNA reads as TGTGCCAGCAGCCACCCGGGACAGGGACTCTACGAGCAGTACTTC.

V is TRBV27 and J is TRBJ2-3; TRBD1 matches at 9 bases. There are 14 residues in the CDR3. Trimming cost V 4 bases and J 5 bases; bases outside gene matches: 4. Germline CDR1 is MNHEY and CDR2 is SMNVEV (reference sequence). CDR3 region: CASSSTGGGDTQYF. The DNA of the CDR3 is TGTGCCAGCAGTTCGACAGGGGGGGGAGATACGCAGTATTTT.

The V and J genes are TRBV4-1 and TRBJ2-7; D gene unclear. The germline gives CDR1 MGHRA, CDR2 YSYEKL. The CDR3 covers 15 residues. Between the trimmed V and J ends, which lost 1 base and 0 bases, there was a span of 10 bases. The chain's CDR3 is CASSQGHYTSYEQYF. The CDR3 DNA follows: TGCGCCAGCAGCCAAGGACATTATACCTCCTACGAGCAGTACTTC.

The gene calls are TRBV5-1 and TRBJ2-7; 12 nucleotides agree with TRBD2. The CDR3 contains 14 residues. CDR1 SGHRS and CDR2 YFSETQ come from the germline V gene. V was clipped by 4 bases and J by 4 bases; unmatched bases: 3. The CDR3 DNA reads as TGCGCCAGCAGCATTACTAGCGGGGGGTACGAGCAGTACTTC. Its translation is CASSITSGGYEQYF.

The chain combines TRBV27 with TRBJ2-7; maybe TRBD2 (5 bases). The CDR3 runs to 13 residues. Trimming took off 6 bases at V and 5 bases at J, with 14 bases between the two ends. Germline V lookup: CDR1 MNHEY, CDR2 SMNVEV (reference sequence). The CDR3 bases are TGTGCCAGCAGCCCCCGGGGTAGCCACGAGCAGTACTTC. It is translated as CASSPRGSHEQYF.

The rearrangement links TRBV19 to TRBJ1-5; tentatively, D is TRBD1 (6 bases). The ends were cut back, 5 bases at V and 1 base at J, with 12 bases in the middle. The CDR3 length is 15 residues. Looked up from germline, CDR1 is LNHDA and CDR2 is SQIVND (reference sequence). For the CDR3, the DNA is TGTGCCAGTAGTTACCGGGACAACAGCAATCAGCCCCAGCATTTT. Protein product: CASSYRDNSNQPQHF.

The chain couples TRBV2 to TRBJ2-1, with 8 bases matching TRBD1. V shed 0 bases and J 4 bases; nucleotides not matched to a gene: 11. The CDR3 extends over 18 amino acids. Germline CDR1 SNHLY, CDR2 FYNNEI. CDR3 sequence reads: CASSEARTGWQGYNEQFF. The DNA of the CDR3 is TGTGCCAGCAGTGAAGCAAGGACAGGGTGGCAGGGTTACAATGAGCAGTTCTTC.

This sequence joins TRBV2 and TRBJ1-1; D gene unclear. V shed 4 bases and J shed 1 base, with 7 bases lying between them. Per the germline V gene, CDR1 is SNHLY and CDR2 is FYNNEI. This CDR3 spans 13 amino acids. The CDR3 sequence: CASSATENTEAFF. DNA of the CDR3: TGTGCCAGCAGTGCTACAGAGAACACTGAAGCTTTCTTT. Variable domain in full (rest from reference TRBV2 and TRBJ1-1): EPEVTQTPSHQVTQMGQEVILRCVPISNHLYFYWYRQILGQKVEFLVSFYNNEISEKSEIFDDQFSVERPDGSNFTLKIRSTKLEDSAMYFCASSATENTEAFFGQGTRLTVV.

Notes on this clone: The same CDR3 arises from other DNA sequences in this sample as well. The J gene is TRBJ2-7, the V gene TRBV7-6, with a possible D match to TRBD1 (6 bases). The CDR3 covers 13 residues. Per germline, CDR1 SGHVS and CDR2 FNYEAQ. V lost 2 bases, J lost 7 bases, and 12 bases lay in between. As DNA, the CDR3 is TGTGCCAGCAGCTTAACTGGGGGCAGAGAGCAGTACTTC. It is translated as CASSLTGGREQYF.

V gene TRBV7-8 combines with J gene TRBJ1-1, with unresolved D. The V and J ends lost 3 bases and 1 base respectively, with 15 bases between them. Germline lookup yields CDR1 SGHVS and CDR2 FQNEAQ. The CDR3 totals 16 residues. The DNA of the CDR3 is TGTGCCAGCAGCTTTGGGATAGGAGTTCAGAACACTGAAGCTTTCTTT. Protein sequence: CASSFGIGVQNTEAFF.

V usage is TRBV5-1 and J usage is TRBJ1-1; 7 bases agree with TRBD1. Germline V gene lookup returns CDR1 SGHRS and CDR2 YFSETQ. J gave up 3 bases and V 4 bases, and 3 bases lay outside the gene matches. This CDR3 is 13 amino acids long. DNA of the CDR3: TGCGCCAGCAGCACGACAGGGTACACTGAAGCTTTCTTT. Its protein is CASSTTGYTEAFF.

The J gene is TRBJ2-3, the V gene TRBV28; 9 nucleotides match TRBD2. The V gene's germline CDR1 is MDHEN and CDR2 SYDVKM. The CDR3 totals 16 residues. V gave up 4 bases and J gave up 6 bases; unmatched junction bases: 11. CDR3 nucleotide sequence: TGTGCCAGCAGTTGGAGCTTGCGGGAGGGCAGTGATACGCAGTATTTT. Residues: CASSWSLREGSDTQYF. Variable domain in full (rest from reference TRBV28 and TRBJ2-3): DVKVTQSSRYLVKRTGEKVFLECVQDMDHENMFWYRQDPGLGLRLIYFSYDVKMKEKGDIPEGYSVSREKKERFSLILESASTNQTSMYLCASSWSLREGSDTQYFGPGTRLTVL.

V usage is TRBV6-5 and J usage is TRBJ2-1, with 8 positions matching TRBD2. The CDR3 totals 15 residues. Germline V gives CDR1 MNHEY, CDR2 SVGAGI. The V gene end was trimmed by 6 bases and the J gene end by 10 bases; junction bases not matched to a gene: 14. DNA of the CDR3: TGTGCCAGCAGGTCAAGCGGGAGTGCAGAAATAGAGCAGTTCTTC. Amino acids: CASRSSGSAEIEQFF.

The gene calls are TRBV16 and TRBJ1-2; D perhaps matches TRBD1 (5 bases). The V and J ends lost 6 bases and 5 bases respectively, with 16 bases between them. Germline V lookup: CDR1 KGHSY, CDR2 FQNENV. This CDR3 has 14 amino acids. The CDR3, as DNA: TGTGCCAGCAGGGAAGAGACAGAAAGATATGGCTACACCTTC. Protein product: CASREETERYGYTF. Variable domain in full (rest from reference TRBV16 and TRBJ1-2): GEEVAQTPKHLVRGEGQKAKLYCAPIKGHSYVFWYQQVLKNEFKFLISFQNENVFDETGMPKERFSAKCLPNSPCSLEIQATKLEDSAVYFCASREETERYGYTFGSGTRLTVV.

CDR3 amino acids: CASSSRTGGFDEQYF. CDR3 sequence (DNA): TGTGCCAGCAGCTCTAGGACAGGGGGCTTCGACGAGCAGTACTTC. V is TRBV11-2 and J is TRBJ2-7; 11 nucleotides agree with TRBD1. Germline trimming cut 4 bases from V and 5 bases from J; bases unmatched to any gene: 7. The V gene's germline CDR1 is SGHAT and CDR2 FQNNGV. The CDR3 loop spans 15 amino acids. Supplemented by reference TRBV11-2 and TRBJ2-7, the full variable domain reads EAGVAQSPRYKIIEKRQSVAFWCNPISGHATLYWYQQILGQGPKLLIQFQNNGVVDDSQLPKDRFSAERLKGVDSTLKIQPAKLEDSAVYLCASSSRTGGFDEQYFGPGTRLTVT.

This sequence joins TRBV5-5 and TRBJ1-2, with D hard to call. This CDR3 spans 13 amino acids. In germline, CDR1 is SGHKS, CDR2 YYEKEE (reference sequence). Trimming left V 0 bases short and J 5 bases short, with 8 bases between. The CDR3 bases are TGTGCCAGCAGCTTGGTCACGGCTTATGGCTACACCTTC. Its translation is CASSLVTAYGYTF.

This chain links TRBV4-2 with TRBJ2-7; D uncertain. From germline, CDR1 is LGHNA and CDR2 YNFKEQ. V lost 3 bases and J 5 bases, leaving 8 bases between the germline ends. The CDR3 loop spans 12 amino acids. The CDR3 loop reads CASSQGSNEQYF. CDR3 in DNA: TGTGCCAGCAGCCAGGGTAGCAACGAGCAGTACTTC.

This chain uses TRBV6-6 with TRBJ1-2; perhaps TRBD1 as D (6 bases). Germline CDR1 and CDR2: MNHNY and SVGAGI (reference sequence). The CDR3 runs 16 residues. V was cut by 2 bases and J by 0 bases, with 13 bases left in between. Written as DNA, the CDR3 is TGTGCCAGCAGTTACGAATGGGACATACCTAACTATGGCTACACCTTC. Protein product: CASSYEWDIPNYGYTF.

The genes are TRBV27 and TRBJ2-7; 8 positions agree with TRBD1. The CDR3 extends over 13 amino acids. After removal of 3 bases from V and 5 bases from J, the junction contained 3 bases not matched to a gene. The germline gives CDR1 MNHEY, CDR2 SMNVEV (reference sequence). The CDR3 DNA reads as TGTGCCAGCAGTTTTGGACAGGGTAACGAGCAGTACTTC. Protein: CASSFGQGNEQYF.

This chain uses TRBV28 with TRBJ1-5, with 7 bases lining up with TRBD1. The germline CDR1 and CDR2 sequences are MDHEN and SYDVKM. V gave up 8 bases and J gave up 12 bases; unmatched junction bases: 7. The CDR3 loop spans 11 amino acids. DNA of the CDR3: TGTGCCAGCGGACCCAGGGGGGACCAGCATTTT. Translated: CASGPRGDQHF. Together with reference TRBV28 and TRBJ1-5, the CDR3 gives the full variable domain: DVKVTQSSRYLVKRTGEKVFLECVQDMDHENMFWYRQDPGLGLRLIYFSYDVKMKEKGDIPEGYSVSREKKERFSLILESASTNQTSMYLCASGPRGDQHFGDGTRLSIL.

The chain recombines TRBV5-3 with TRBJ2-1; TRBD2 agrees at 14 bases. TRBV5-3 is annotated as an ORF whose role is uncertain. Trimming took 4 bases from V and 7 from J; bases not matched to a gene: 13. The CDR3 has 18 amino acids. The CDR3 here is CARSLGLAGVVSRNEQFF. CDR3 in DNA: TGTGCCAGAAGCCTGGGACTAGCGGGAGTGGTCTCGAGAAATGAGCAGTTCTTC.

For the CDR3, the DNA is TGCGCCAGCAGCCCCCGATTGGGCAGAAACAATGAGCAGTTCTTC. It translates to CASSPRLGRNNEQFF. The V call is TRBV5-1, the J call TRBJ2-1; the D is unclear. The CDR3 runs to 15 residues. Looked up from germline, CDR1 is SGHRS and CDR2 is YFSETQ. Trimming pared 4 bases from V and 5 bases from J, leaving 16 bases between. The whole variable domain, filled in from reference TRBV5-1 and TRBJ2-1, reads KAGVTQTPRYLIKTRGQQVTLSCSPISGHRSVSWYQQTPGQGLQFLFEYFSETQRNKGNFPGRFSGRQFSNSRSEMNVSTLELGDSALYLCASSPRLGRNNEQFFGPGTRLTVL.

This sequence joins TRBV4-1 and TRBJ2-2; TRBD2 aligns across 9 bases. This CDR3 region has 17 residues. The germline gives CDR1 MGHRA, CDR2 YSYEKL. V shed 0 bases, J shed 3 bases, and the junction held 5 bases outside the gene matches. The CDR3 DNA is TGCGCCAGCAGCCAAGATCCTCAGCGGGGGGACACCGGGGAGCTGTTTTTT. It specifies CASSQDPQRGDTGELFF.

The chain combines TRBV6-1 with TRBJ2-2; D is ambiguous. The CDR3 totals 14 residues. V dropped 2 bases and J dropped 4 bases, with 8 bases sitting between them. In germline, CDR1 is MNHNS, CDR2 SASEGT. The chain's CDR3 is CASSETGVTGELFF. The CDR3 DNA is TGTGCCAGCAGTGAAACTGGAGTCACCGGGGAGCTGTTTTTT.

The V and J genes are TRBV19 and TRBJ2-7, with D uncertain. Trimming took 3 bases from V and 3 from J, leaving 9 bases between them. Germline V gene data show CDR1 as LNHDA and CDR2 as SQIVND (reference sequence). The CDR3 contains 13 residues. CDR3 sequence: CASSIGSFYEQYF. Written as DNA, the CDR3 is TGTGCCAGTAGTATCGGCAGTTTCTACGAGCAGTACTTC.

The chain has TRBV19 and TRBJ2-2; perhaps TRBD2 as D (6 bases). The ends were cut back, 5 bases at V and 0 bases at J, with 10 bases in the middle. Germline loops: CDR1 LNHDA, CDR2 SQIVND (reference sequence). The CDR3 contains 15 residues. CDR3 amino acids: CASSSGSTNTGELFF. Here the CDR3 DNA reads TGTGCCAGTAGTTCCGGGAGCACGAACACCGGGGAGCTGTTTTTT.